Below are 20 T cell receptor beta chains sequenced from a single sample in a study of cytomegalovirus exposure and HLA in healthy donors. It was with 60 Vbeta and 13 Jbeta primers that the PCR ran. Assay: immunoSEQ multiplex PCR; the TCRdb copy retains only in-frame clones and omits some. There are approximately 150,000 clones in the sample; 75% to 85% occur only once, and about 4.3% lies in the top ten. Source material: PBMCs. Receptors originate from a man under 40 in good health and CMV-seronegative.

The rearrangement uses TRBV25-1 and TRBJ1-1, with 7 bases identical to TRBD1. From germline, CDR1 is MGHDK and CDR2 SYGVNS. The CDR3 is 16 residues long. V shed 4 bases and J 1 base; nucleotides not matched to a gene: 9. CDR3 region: CASSVDRVHGNTEAFF. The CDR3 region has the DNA TGTGCCAGCAGTGTAGACAGGGTTCACGGGAACACTGAAGCTTTCTTT.

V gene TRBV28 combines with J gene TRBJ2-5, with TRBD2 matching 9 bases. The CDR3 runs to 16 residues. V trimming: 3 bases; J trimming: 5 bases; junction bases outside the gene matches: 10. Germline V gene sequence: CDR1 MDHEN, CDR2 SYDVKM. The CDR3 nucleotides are TGTGCCAGCAGTTTGGAACTAGCGGGCACCCCCGAGACCCAGTACTTC. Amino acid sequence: CASSLELAGTPETQYF.

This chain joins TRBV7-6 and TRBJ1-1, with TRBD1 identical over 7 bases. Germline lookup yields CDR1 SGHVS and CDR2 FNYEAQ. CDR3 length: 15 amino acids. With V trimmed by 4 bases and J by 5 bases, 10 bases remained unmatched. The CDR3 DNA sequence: TGTGCCAGCAGCTCCCTGGACAGGAGGGCGACTGAAGCTTTCTTT. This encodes CASSSLDRRATEAFF.

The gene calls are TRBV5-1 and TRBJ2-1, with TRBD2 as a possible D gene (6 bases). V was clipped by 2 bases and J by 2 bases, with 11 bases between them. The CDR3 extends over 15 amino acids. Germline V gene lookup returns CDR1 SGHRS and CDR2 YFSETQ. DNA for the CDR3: TGCGCCAGCAGCTTCATTAGCGGAGCCTACAATGAGCAGTTCTTC. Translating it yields CASSFISGAYNEQFF.

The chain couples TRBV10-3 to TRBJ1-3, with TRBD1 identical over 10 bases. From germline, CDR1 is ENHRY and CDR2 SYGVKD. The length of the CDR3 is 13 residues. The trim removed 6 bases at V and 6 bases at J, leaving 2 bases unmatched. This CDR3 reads CAIRGQGINTIYF. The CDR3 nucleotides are TGTGCCATCAGGGGACAGGGGATAAACACCATATATTTT.

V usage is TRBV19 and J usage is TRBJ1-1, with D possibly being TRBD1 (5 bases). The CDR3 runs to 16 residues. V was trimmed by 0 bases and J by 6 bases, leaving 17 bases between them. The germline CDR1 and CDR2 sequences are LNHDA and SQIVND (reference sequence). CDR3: CASSIDHIGQLPEAFF. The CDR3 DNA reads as TGTGCCAGTAGTATAGACCATATTGGACAACTTCCTGAAGCTTTCTTT.

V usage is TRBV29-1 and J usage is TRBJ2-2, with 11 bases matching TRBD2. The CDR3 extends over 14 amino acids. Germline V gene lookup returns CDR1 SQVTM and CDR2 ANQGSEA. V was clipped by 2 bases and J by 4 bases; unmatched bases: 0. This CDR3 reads CSVELAGGTGELFF. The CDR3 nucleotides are TGCAGCGTTGAACTAGCGGGGGGCACCGGGGAGCTGTTTTTT.

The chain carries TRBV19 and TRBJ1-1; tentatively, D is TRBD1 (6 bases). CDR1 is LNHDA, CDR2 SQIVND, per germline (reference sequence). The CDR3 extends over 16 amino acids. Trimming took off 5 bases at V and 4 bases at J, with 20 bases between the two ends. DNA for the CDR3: TGTGCCAGTAGTCCGTACAGGGACGAGTCTCGCACTGAAGCTTTCTTT. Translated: CASSPYRDESRTEAFF.

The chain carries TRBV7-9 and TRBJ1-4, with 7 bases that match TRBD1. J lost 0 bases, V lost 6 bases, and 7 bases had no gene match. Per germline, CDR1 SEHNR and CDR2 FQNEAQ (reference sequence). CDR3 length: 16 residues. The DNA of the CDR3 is TGTGCCAGCAGTTGGCATCAGGGGGCAACTAATGAAAAACTGTTTTTT. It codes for CASSWHQGATNEKLFF.

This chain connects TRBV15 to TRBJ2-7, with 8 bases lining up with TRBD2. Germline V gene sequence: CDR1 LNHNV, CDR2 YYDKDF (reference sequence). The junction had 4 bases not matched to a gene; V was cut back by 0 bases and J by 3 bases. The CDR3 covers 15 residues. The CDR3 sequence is CATSRDYGGDYEQYF. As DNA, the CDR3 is TGTGCCACCAGCAGAGATTACGGGGGGGACTACGAGCAGTACTTC.

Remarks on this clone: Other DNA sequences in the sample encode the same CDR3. CDR3 DNA: TGTGCCAGCAGTTCCCTCTACGAGCAGTACTTC. It codes for CASSSLYEQYF. V is TRBV7-9 and J is TRBJ2-7; D is unclear. V lost 6 bases to trimming and J lost 3 bases, with 6 bases between them. CDR1 SEHNR and CDR2 FQNEAQ come from the germline V gene (reference sequence). The CDR3 loop spans 11 amino acids.

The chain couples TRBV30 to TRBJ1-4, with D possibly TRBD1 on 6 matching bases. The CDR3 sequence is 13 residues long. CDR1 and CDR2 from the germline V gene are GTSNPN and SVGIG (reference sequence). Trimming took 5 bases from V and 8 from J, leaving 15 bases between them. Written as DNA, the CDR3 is TGTGCCTGGCAATTTGGGACATCCGAAAAACTGTTTTTT. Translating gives CAWQFGTSEKLFF.

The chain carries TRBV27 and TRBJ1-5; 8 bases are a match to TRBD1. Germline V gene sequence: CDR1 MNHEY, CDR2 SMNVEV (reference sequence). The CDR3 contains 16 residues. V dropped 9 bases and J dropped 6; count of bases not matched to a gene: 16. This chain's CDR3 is CASQSIPGGMGQPQHF. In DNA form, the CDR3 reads TGTGCCAGTCAGTCCATTCCAGGGGGCATGGGTCAGCCCCAGCATTTT.

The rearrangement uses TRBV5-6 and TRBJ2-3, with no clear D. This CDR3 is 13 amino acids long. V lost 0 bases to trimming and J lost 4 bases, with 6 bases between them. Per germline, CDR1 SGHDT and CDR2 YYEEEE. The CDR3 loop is CASSLETPDTQYF. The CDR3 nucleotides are TGTGCCAGCAGCTTGGAGACTCCAGATACGCAGTATTTT.

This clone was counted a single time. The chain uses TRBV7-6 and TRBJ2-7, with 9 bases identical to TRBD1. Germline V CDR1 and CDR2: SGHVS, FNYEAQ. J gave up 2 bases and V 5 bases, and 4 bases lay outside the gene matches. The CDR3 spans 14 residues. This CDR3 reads CASSQGQGTYEQYF. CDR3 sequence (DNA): TGTGCCAGCAGCCAGGGACAGGGAACCTACGAGCAGTACTTC.

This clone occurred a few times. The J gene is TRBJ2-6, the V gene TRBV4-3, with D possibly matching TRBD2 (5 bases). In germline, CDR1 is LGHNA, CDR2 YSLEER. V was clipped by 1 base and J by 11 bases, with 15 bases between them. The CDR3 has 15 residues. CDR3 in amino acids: CASSQASGVADVLTF. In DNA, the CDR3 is TGCGCCAGCAGCCAAGCCTCCGGGGTAGCCGACGTCCTGACTTTC.

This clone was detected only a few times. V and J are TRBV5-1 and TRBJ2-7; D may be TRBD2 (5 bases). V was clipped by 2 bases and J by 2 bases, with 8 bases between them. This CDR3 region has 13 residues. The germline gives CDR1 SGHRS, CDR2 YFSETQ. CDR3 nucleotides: TGCGCCAGCAGCTTTGCCGGGACCTACGAGCAGTACTTC. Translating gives CASSFAGTYEQYF.

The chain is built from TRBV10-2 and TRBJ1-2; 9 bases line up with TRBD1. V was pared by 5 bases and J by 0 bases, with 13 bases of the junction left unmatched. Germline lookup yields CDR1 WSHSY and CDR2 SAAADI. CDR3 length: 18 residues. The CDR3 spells CASSYRDREGQANYGYTF. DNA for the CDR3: TGCGCCAGCAGTTACAGGGACAGGGAGGGTCAAGCTAACTATGGCTACACCTTC.

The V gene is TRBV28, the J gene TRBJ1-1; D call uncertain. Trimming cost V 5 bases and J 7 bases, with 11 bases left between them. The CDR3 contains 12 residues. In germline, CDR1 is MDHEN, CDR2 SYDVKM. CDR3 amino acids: CASSPEAFEAFF. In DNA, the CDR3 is TGTGCCAGCAGTCCCGAAGCGTTTGAAGCTTTCTTT.

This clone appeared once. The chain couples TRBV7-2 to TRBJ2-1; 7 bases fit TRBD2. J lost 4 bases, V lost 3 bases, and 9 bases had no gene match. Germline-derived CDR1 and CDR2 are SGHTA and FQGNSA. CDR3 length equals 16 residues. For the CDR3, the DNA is TGTGCCAGCAGCTTCCTTCCTAAGGGAGGGTACAATGAGCAGTTCTTC. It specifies CASSFLPKGGYNEQFF.